The entry below describes one T cell receptor (beta chain). Its antigen is not identified. The entry originates in a study of shared clonotypes between healthy human individuals. The CDR3 covers 14 residues. Losses at the gene ends were 1 base for V and 13 bases for J; bases not matched to a gene: 10. The germline V gene encodes CDR1 SGHVS and CDR2 FQNEAQ. Participating donors were healthy, HIV-negative adults free of recent acute infections or vaccinations. Produced via immunoSEQ multiplex PCR; TCRdb's table is partial and in-frame only. The profile shows approximately 720,000 clones, 72% of them singletons. Study-level results: Clonotype sharing levels among donors were expected to vary with sequencing depth.

The receptor comes from a woman in her thirties in good health. This sequence joins TRBV7-8 and TRBJ2-1; 7 positions match TRBD1. The source material was memory CD4+ T cells sorted from blood. Subset defined: CD45RA-negative fraction. Written as DNA, the CDR3 is TGTGCCAGCAGCTTAGTCCAGGGGGAGACTGGACAGTTCTTC. Its protein is CASSLVQGETGQFF.